A single sample gave rise to the 21 T cell receptor beta chains below, sequenced in a study of T cell clonality in common variable immunodeficiency (dated by TCRdb to the mid-2010s). The library was prepared using the immunoSEQ multiplex PCR assay. Not all clones reach the TCRdb copy of this immuneACCESS table, which keeps in-frame sequences only. Checked studies attribute under half of the gap to unresolved V genes and leave the rest unexplained. There are about 18,000 clones in this sample, and none of them is a singleton. The ten largest make up roughly 2.5% of the sample. What the study reported, not specific to this receptor: CVID TCRbeta sequences reportedly showed fewer deletions and N-nucleotide insertions and lacked highly modified clones with 13 or more V deletions.

For these receptors, no antigen is known. Material for sequencing was peripheral blood mononuclear cells. These receptors were collected from a human donor with common variable immunodeficiency.

Many counts were recorded for this clone. The observed sequence ends 3 residues before the CDR3 terminus, with the missing tail filled in from the germline J gene. This chain connects TRBV13 to TRBJ2-2; 11 positions match TRBD1. Germline trimming cut 2 bases from V and 6 bases from J; bases unmatched to any gene: 2. Germline assignment: CDR1 PRHDT and CDR2 FYEKMQ (reference sequence). CDR3 length equals 15 residues. The CDR3 DNA, read in part, is TGTGCCAGCAGCTTAACGGGACAGGGGGCCGGGGAG. This codes for CASSLTGQGAGE. The entire CDR3 sequence reads CASSLTGQGAGELFF.

This clone appeared many times. Read data end 3 residues before the CDR3 end; the end is taken from the germline J gene. The gene calls are TRBV5-1 and TRBJ2-2, with D maybe TRBD1 (6 bases). Per the germline V gene, CDR1 is SGHRS and CDR2 is YFSETQ. The CDR3 loop spans 16 amino acids. V was cut by 1 base and J by 6 bases, with 16 bases left in between. CDR3 sequence: CASSLTFGTLPGELFF. The sequenced part of the CDR3 DNA is TGCGCCAGCAGCTTGACGTTCGGGACACTTCCCGGGGAG.

Many counts were recorded for this clone. The CDR3 goes on 3 residues after the read ends, and that part is filled in from the germline J gene. This sequence joins TRBV5-1 and TRBJ1-3; D is possibly TRBD1 (6 bases). The CDR3 totals 17 residues. Germline CDR1 and CDR2: SGHRS and YFSETQ. V lost 2 bases and J lost 0, with 15 bases in between. The sequenced part of the CDR3 DNA is TGCGCCAGCAGCTTAAACCAACAGGGCCTCTCTGGAAACACC. It translates to CASSLNQQGLSGNT. The entire CDR3 sequence reads CASSLNQQGLSGNTIYF.

Turning to this clone: The observed sequence ends 3 residues before the CDR3 terminus, with the missing tail filled in from the germline J gene. V gene TRBV19 combines with J gene TRBJ2-3; 7 bases match TRBD2. Trimming cost V 7 bases and J 3 bases; bases outside gene matches: 7. Germline loops: CDR1 LNHDA, CDR2 SQIVND (reference sequence). The CDR3 loop spans 14 amino acids. CDR3 region: CASKERERTDTQYF. The CDR3 DNA, read in part, is TGTGCCAGTAAGGAGCGGGAAAGGACAGATACG.

This clone was found many times. Sequencing ends 3 residues short of the CDR3 end; the germline J gene provides the rest. The chain links TRBV20-1 to TRBJ2-7; D might be TRBD2 (6 bases). The CDR3 is made up of 9 amino acids. The germline V gene has CDR1 DFQATT and CDR2 SNEGSKA (reference sequence). V was pared by 6 bases and J by 6 bases, with 6 bases between. This chain's CDR3 is CSAGGEQYF. Partial CDR3 DNA: TGCAGTGCGGGGGGCGAG.

Many counts were recorded for this clone. The covered CDR3 bases are TGTGCCAGCAGCGCGGGGGGAAACACTGAA. As protein: CASSAGGNTE. The CDR3, in full, reads CASSAGGNTEAFF. The rearrangement uses TRBV11-3 and TRBJ1-1, with a tentative D call TRBD1 (5 bases). The read ends 3 residues early relative to the CDR3; the germline J gene fills the gap. This CDR3 is built from 13 residues. With 5 bases removed from V and 2 bases from J, the gap between germline ends came to 9 bases. Germline CDR1 is SGHNT and CDR2 is YENEEA.

This clone occurred many times. The read finishes 3 residues shy of the CDR3 end, and the germline J gene is used to complete it. The chain uses TRBV12-3 or TRBV12-4 and TRBJ2-7; D is unresolved. Trimming pared 3 bases from V and 3 bases from J, leaving 15 bases between. This CDR3 spans 15 amino acids. The CDR3 loop is CASSFNTGRSYEQYF. Partial CDR3 DNA: TGTGCCAGCAGTTTTAATACTGGCAGGAGCTACGAG.

This clone was picked up many times. The CDR3 is cut off 3 residues early in the read; its end comes from the germline J gene. This chain connects TRBV7-6 to TRBJ2-1, with 8 positions matching TRBD2. The V segment lost 0 bases and the J segment 4 bases; nucleotides outside the gene matches: 11. CDR1 and CDR2 from the germline V gene are SGHVS and FNYEAQ. The CDR3 covers 18 residues. The CDR3 is CASSLAPSVASGYNEQFF. The sequenced part of the CDR3 DNA is TGTGCCAGCAGCTTAGCCCCCTCGGTGGCTAGCGGGTACAATGAG.

This clone showed up many times. With the read ending 3 residues before the CDR3 end, the germline J gene is used to fill in that end. This chain links TRBV20-1 with TRBJ2-7, with TRBD2 matching over 9 bases. Germline CDR1 DFQATT, CDR2 SNEGSKA (reference sequence). The CDR3 length is 15 residues. The V gene end was trimmed by 3 bases and the J gene end by 0 bases; junction bases not matched to a gene: 6. CDR3 bases read: TGCAGTGCTAGCCACGCTAGCGGGGACTCCTACGAG. Amino acids: CSASHASGDSYE. The entire CDR3 reads CSASHASGDSYEQYF.

At least ten counts were recorded for this clone. The DNA ends 3 residues before the CDR3 does, and the rest of the CDR3 is filled in from the germline J gene. The rearrangement links TRBV7-2 to TRBJ2-4, with 7 bases lining up with TRBD2. The V gene end was trimmed by 5 bases and the J gene end by 6 bases; junction bases not matched to a gene: 7. The CDR3 has 14 residues. Germline CDR1 reads SGHTA; CDR2 reads FQGNSA. The CDR3 DNA, read in part, is TGTGCCAGCAGCCCTACTGGGGGGGGAAACATT. Translating it yields CASSPTGGGNI. In full, the CDR3 reads CASSPTGGGNIQYF.

This clone occurred many times. The read gets to within 3 residues of the CDR3 end, and the germline J gene fills in the rest. J is TRBJ2-5 and V is TRBV7-9, with TRBD1 matching over 12 bases. Trimming took 5 bases from V and 4 from J; bases not matched to a gene: 5. This CDR3 spans 15 amino acids. CDR1 and CDR2 (germline): SEHNR, FQNEAQ (reference sequence). The CDR3 loop is CASSLGTGGRETQYF. The sequenced part of the CDR3 DNA is TGTGCCAGCAGCCTCGGGACAGGGGGCCGAGAGACC.

This clone has at least ten counts. The read ends 3 residues before the CDR3 terminus; that terminus is restored from the germline J gene. The V call is TRBV19, the J call TRBJ2-2, with TRBD1 as a possible D gene (6 bases). V was clipped by 3 bases and J by 3 bases, with 11 bases between them. CDR3 length equals 15 residues. Germline lookup yields CDR1 LNHDA and CDR2 SQIVND (reference sequence). The CDR3 sequence is CASSILDSYTGELFF. CDR3 bases read: TGTGCCAGTAGTATCTTGGACAGCTACACCGGGGAG.

This clone was detected many times. Sequencing ends 3 residues short of the CDR3 end; the germline J gene provides the rest. This chain connects TRBV18 to TRBJ1-5; weak D call: TRBD1 (5 bases). This CDR3 region has 17 residues. V gave up 6 bases and J gave up 2 bases, with 20 bases separating them. Germline V gives CDR1 KGHSH, CDR2 LQKENI. The CDR3 bases that were read are TGTGCCAGCTCCCCAGGTCTGGGGGGGGGAGGCAATCAGCCC. Its protein product is CASSPGLGGGGNQP. The whole CDR3 region reads CASSPGLGGGGNQPQHF.

The table lists this clone with many counts. The read ends 3 residues early relative to the CDR3; the germline J gene fills the gap. This chain uses TRBV7-8 with TRBJ2-3; tentative D call: TRBD2 (6 bases). CDR1 is SGHVS and CDR2 is FQNEAQ in the germline V gene. CDR3 size: 15 residues. The V gene lost 7 bases and the J gene lost 4 bases, with 18 bases spanning the gap. The CDR3 is CASTTRRGEADTQYF. The covered CDR3 bases are TGTGCCAGCACCACCCGGAGGGGAGAGGCAGATACG.

Ten or more counts support this clone. The CDR3 is cut off 3 residues early in the read; its end comes from the germline J gene. The rearrangement uses TRBV20-1 and TRBJ1-4; TRBD1 aligns across 7 bases. The CDR3 is made up of 15 amino acids. Germline values: CDR1 DFQATT, CDR2 SNEGSKA (reference sequence). V shed 0 bases and J 5 bases; nucleotides not matched to a gene: 6. Here the CDR3 reads CSARDRDSENEKLFF. The covered CDR3 bases are TGCAGTGCTAGAGATCGGGACAGCGAAAATGAAAAA.

This clone was observed at least ten times. The CDR3 goes on 3 residues after the read ends, and that part is filled in from the germline J gene. The chain employs TRBV6-2 or TRBV6-3 and TRBJ1-1; D not resolved. This CDR3 has 14 amino acids. The germline CDR1 and CDR2 sequences are MNHEY and SVGEGT. CDR3 bases read: TGTGCCAGCAGTTACGCGAGGGCCGCGATTTCG. Amino acid sequence: CASSYARAAIS. The entire CDR3 protein reads CASSYARAAISAFF.

This clone showed up many times. Read sequence stops 3 residues before the CDR3 end, and the germline J gene provides the missing end. This chain uses TRBV7-2 with TRBJ1-2; a weak D match, TRBD1 (6 bases). The CDR3 is 12 amino acids. Per the germline V gene, CDR1 is SGHTA and CDR2 is FQGNSA. V was shortened by 1 base and J by 7 bases, with 7 bases between the two germline ends. CDR3 region: CASSLGGGGYTF. The part of the CDR3 DNA that was read is TGTGCCAGCAGCTTAGGAGGGGGTGGC.

In its sample, this clone was seen many times. The read ends 3 residues early relative to the CDR3; the germline J gene fills the gap. The chain uses TRBV18 and TRBJ1-4; tentative D call: TRBD1 (5 bases). The CDR3 covers 13 residues. Between the trimmed V and J ends, which lost 2 bases and 7 bases, there was a span of 8 bases. Per germline, CDR1 KGHSH and CDR2 LQKENI. The part of the CDR3 DNA that was read is TGTGCCAGCTCACCAGCGGGGGTTGAAAAA. Protein: CASSPAGVEK. In full, the CDR3 is CASSPAGVEKLFF. Drawing the rest from reference TRBV18 and TRBJ1-4, the complete variable domain is NAGVMQNPRHLVRRRGQEARLRCSPMKGHSHVYWYRQLPEEGLKFMVYLQKENIIDESGMPKERFSAEFPKEGPSILRIQQVVRGDSAAYFCASSPAGVEKLFFGSGTQLSVL.

This clone was seen many times. The read finishes 3 residues shy of the CDR3 end, and the germline J gene is used to complete it. The rearrangement uses TRBV20-1 and TRBJ1-5, with D perhaps matching TRBD1 (5 bases). CDR1 and CDR2 (germline): DFQATT, SNEGSKA (reference sequence). V was pared by 1 base and J by 0 bases, with 13 bases between. The CDR3 runs 16 residues. CDR3 DNA, as far as it was read: TGCAGTGCTAGAGCCGAGGGGCTTTATAGCAATCAGCCC. Translated, it gives CSARAEGLYSNQP. The full CDR3 is CSARAEGLYSNQPQHF.

Many counts were recorded for this clone. The read falls 3 residues short of the CDR3 end, and the missing part is taken from the germline J gene. V and J are TRBV5-6 and TRBJ2-2; D is uncertain. Deletions cut 7 bases from V and 0 bases from J, with 7 bases between. The CDR3 length is 13 residues. Germline V lookup: CDR1 SGHDT, CDR2 YYEEEE. CDR3 DNA (partial): TGTGCCAGCTCCTCCGCGAACACCGGGGAG. Translated, it gives CASSSANTGE. The full CDR3 reads CASSSANTGELFF.

This clone was seen many times. The read finishes 3 residues shy of the CDR3 end, and the germline J gene is used to complete it. The chain has TRBV6-2 or TRBV6-3 and TRBJ1-5, with 7 positions matching TRBD1. This CDR3 has 15 amino acids. V lost 7 bases, J lost 4 bases, and 10 bases stayed unmatched. Germline CDR1 MNHEY, CDR2 SVGEGT. The covered CDR3 bases are TGTGCCAGCAACACGGACAGGCAGGTTAATCAGCCC. Encoded protein: CASNTDRQVNQP. The full CDR3 reads CASNTDRQVNQPQHF.